This T cell receptor beta chain was profiled in a study of blood T cell repertoires in COVID-19 (dated by TCRdb to 2020 to 2021). Looking at the study overall: The collaborator samples originated in the United States, Italy and Spain and spanned the acute and convalescent phases of COVID-19. The samples were drawn from two sources: the first 160 participants of the ongoing ImmuneRACE study, and 950 to 1,500 subjects contributed by 6 global collaborators. Where available, HLA class I and class II types were taken from metadata supplied by the sample provider and were not determined by assay-based typing. The repertoires were made available in a free public database intended to serve as a resource for research on the immune response to SARS-CoV-2. Subjects who had been exposed to COVID-19, were actively infected with it, or had recovered from it provided the deeply sampled blood TCRbeta repertoires that made up the dataset. The sample metadata nearly always contained a de-identified subject ID, COVID-19 status, age in years and sex. The material from the prospective study consisted of cDNA or gDNA derived from T cells, B-cell-depleted T cells, or PBMCs. What the study reported, not specific to this receptor: The quantity of clinical and demographic metadata differed by source and by participant and was supplied without curation.

V lost 2 bases and J lost 4 bases, and the count of bases not matched to a germline gene is 5. CDR1 and CDR2 (MNHEY, SVGEGT) derive from the germline V gene. The CDR3 spans 16 residues, from the cysteine through the phenylalanine. The kept DNA is CDR3 alone, 48 bases in frame from the first base. TCRbeta CDR3 regions were amplified from genomic DNA using the immunoSEQ Assay, a bias-controlled multiplex PCR. As for the original processing: Nucleated cell counts per sample were estimated from amplification of reference gene primers within the assay. To quantify the absolute abundance of each unique TCRbeta CDR3 rearrangement, sequence reads were collapsed and filtered. For each sample, productive Simpson clonality was calculated as the square root of Simpson's diversity index across productive rearrangements. TCRdb limited this immuneACCESS table to in-frame rearrangements with V and J called. A share of clones is missing; checked studies link under half to unresolved V genes, and the rest is unexplained. V, J and clone size are taken as reported in that table, and D and trimming were inferred from the DNA itself. The sample table shows fewer than 110,000 clones, and approximately 87% are seen once. 10% to 15% of the sample belongs to the ten largest clones.

The collaborating institutions used their own protocols to collect whole blood in K2EDTA tubes. Collaborator samples were shipped for TCRbeta analysis as frozen whole blood, isolated PBMCs, or DNA extracted from either sample type. Of note for this clone: This clone's antigen is unknown. No qualities accompany the bases; no much larger clone lies one base away.

The clonotype originates from a human donor in a cohort sampled during active or convalescent COVID-19. Sequenced sample: peripheral blood. In this chain, TRBV6-2 or TRBV6-3 is recombined with TRBJ2-2; 9 bases in the middle match TRBD2. The CDR3 protein: CASSYVQRGATGELFF. Here is the DNA: TGTGCCAGCAGTTACGTCCAGCGGGGGGCCACCGGGGAGCTGTTTTTT.